What follows are 6 T cell receptor beta chains derived from one specimen sequenced in a study of cytomegalovirus exposure and HLA in healthy donors. The PCR had 60 Vbeta and 13 Jbeta primers. The assay was immunoSEQ multiplex PCR, and TCRdb's table has in-frame clones only and misses some. The listing contains about 130,000 clones. The sample comprised PBMCs. The origin of the receptors is a man younger than 30 in good health and CMV-seronegative.

The gene calls are TRBV18 and TRBJ2-1; D ambiguous. Germline V lookup: CDR1 KGHSH, CDR2 LQKENI. V was trimmed by 0 bases and J by 0 bases, leaving 9 bases between them. This CDR3 is 16 amino acids long. In nucleotides, the CDR3 is TGTGCCAGCTCACCACCGGGCCTCAGCTCCTACAATGAGCAGTTCTTC. It codes for CASSPPGLSSYNEQFF.

The rearrangement links TRBV29-1 to TRBJ2-2; TRBD1 agrees at 10 bases. The germline CDR1 and CDR2 sequences are SQVTM and ANQGSEA. The length of the CDR3 is 14 residues. V shed 4 bases, J shed 7 bases, and the junction held 6 bases outside the gene matches. The CDR3 spells CSVGPRTGGGELFF. CDR3 DNA: TGCAGCGTTGGGCCCCGGACAGGGGGCGGGGAGCTGTTTTTT.

This chain uses TRBV13 with TRBJ2-5, with 9 bases lining up with TRBD1. CDR1 and CDR2 from the germline V gene are PRHDT and FYEKMQ (reference sequence). The CDR3 has 15 amino acids. Trimming cost V 4 bases and J 4 bases; bases outside gene matches: 7. The CDR3 here is CASSSSGQGGETQYF. The CDR3 DNA reads TGTGCCAGCAGCTCGTCGGGACAGGGCGGAGAGACCCAGTACTTC.

The genes are TRBV5-1 and TRBJ2-6, with D tentatively TRBD2 (5 bases). Germline assignment: CDR1 SGHRS and CDR2 YFSETQ. The CDR3 consists of 15 residues. V was clipped by 9 bases and J by 12 bases, with 25 bases between them. CDR3 in amino acids: CATLPSYSAAAVLTF. The DNA for the CDR3 is TGCGCCACCCTCCCCTCCTATAGCGCAGCGGCCGTCCTGACTTTC. Using reference TRBV5-1 and TRBJ2-6 for the parts outside the CDR3, the full variable domain is KAGVTQTPRYLIKTRGQQVTLSCSPISGHRSVSWYQQTPGQGLQFLFEYFSETQRNKGNFPGRFSGRQFSNSRSEMNVSTLELGDSALYLCATLPSYSAAAVLTFGAGSRLTVL.

This rearrangement joins TRBV5-6 to TRBJ1-3; 7 nucleotides align to TRBD1. The junction had 7 bases not matched to a gene; V was cut back by 4 bases and J by 3 bases. Looked up from germline, CDR1 is SGHDT and CDR2 is YYEEEE. The CDR3 loop spans 15 amino acids. CDR3: CASSRRQGGGNTIYF. The CDR3 DNA is TGTGCCAGCAGCCGGCGACAGGGAGGTGGAAACACCATATATTTT.

The CDR3 spells CASSRLSPHRESNQPQHF. The CDR3 region has the DNA TGTGCCAGCAGCCGTCTTAGTCCCCACAGGGAGAGCAATCAGCCCCAGCATTTT. This chain connects TRBV7-9 to TRBJ1-5, with a possible D match to TRBD1 (6 bases). Looked up from germline, CDR1 is SEHNR and CDR2 is FQNEAQ (reference sequence). V lost 5 bases to trimming and J lost 1 base, with 21 bases between them. CDR3 length equals 18 residues.